This T cell receptor (beta chain) was sequenced for a study of cytomegalovirus exposure and HLA in healthy donors. Study-level information: Early released data had about 85 million unique TCRs, all coming from HLA-typed donors. Points from the study as a whole: High sensitivity and specificity were reportedly achieved when the classifier diagnosed cytomegalovirus status. Within an earlier analysis, most TCR beta V segments proved productive either about 90% or about 30% of the time.

It was with 60 Vbeta and 13 Jbeta primers that the PCR ran. The repertoire was sequenced with immunoSEQ multiplex PCR; TCRdb's copy has only in-frame clones and lacks some. Here the sample spans around 200,000 clones, around 83% being singletons. This CDR3 spans 13 amino acids. Germline V gives CDR1 SGHNT, CDR2 YENEEA. V dropped 5 bases and J dropped 5 bases, with 12 bases sitting between them. This clone was recorded once. The antigen remains undetermined. The sequence was collected from a man between 50 and 59 years old in good health and CMV-seronegative. This chain connects TRBV11-3 to TRBJ1-1; TRBD1 might be the D (6 bases). The sequenced sample consisted of PBMCs. The CDR3 spells CASSAQGRTEAFF. The CDR3 coding sequence is TGTGCCAGCAGCGCACAGGGCCGGACTGAAGCTTTCTTT.